This TCR beta chain derives from a study of T-cell reconstitution after alpha-beta-depleted transplantation in children. The sample holds a few counts of this clonotype. The CDR3 totals 12 residues. With 8 bases removed from V and 5 bases from J, the gap between germline ends came to 15 bases. CDR1 is DFQATT and CDR2 is SNEGSKA in the germline V gene (reference sequence). Preparation of the TCRbeta library was carried out with unique molecular identifiers. TCRdb analysed the PCR reads with MiXCR anew, one entry per CDR3 protein. The data show about 500,000 distinct CDR3 sequences, with 32% seen just once and roughly 2.5% held by the top ten.

This specimen was PBMCs from the stem cell graft donor, taken from the stem cell graft. This sequence originates from a human donor who donated a stem cell graft to a child with aplastic anemia. This rearrangement joins TRBV20-1 to TRBJ1-1; D call uncertain. CDR3 residues: CSPNTRWTEAFF. The CDR3 DNA is TGCAGTCCTAATACTCGGTGGACTGAAGCTTTCTTT.